The sequence of this T cell receptor (beta chain) was determined in a study of blood T cells in healthy people across ages. General study points: Whereas aged donors had fewer naive CD4+ cells, long-lived donors had more of them and higher diversity. Strong correlation existed between TCR beta diversity and naive T cell percentage. The fall in TCR beta diversity per million T cells was roughly linear with age.

The table lists this clonotype with many counts. Its antigen remains unidentified. With a J-beta primer mix and a sample-barcoded 5' primer, a second PCR ran about 7 to 12 cycles. The template-switch adaptor was a 5' adaptor with 12 random nucleotides. It tagged each cDNA molecule. In TCRdb, the 5' RACE reads were re-called with MiXCR into one record per CDR3 protein. The sample includes fewer than 800,000 distinct CDR3 sequences, about 34% of them seen just once. The receptor comes from an elderly woman in good health. The material sequenced was blood.

CDR3 region: CASSRTDRSYEQYF. In nucleotides, the CDR3 is TGTGCCAGCAGTCGGACAGATCGCTCCTACGAGCAGTACTTC. This chain connects TRBV6-5 to TRBJ2-7; possible D gene TRBD1, 6 bases. CDR1 and CDR2 (germline): MNHEY, SVGAGI. The CDR3 length is 14 residues. Trimming removed 5 bases from V and 0 bases from J, with 11 bases in between.